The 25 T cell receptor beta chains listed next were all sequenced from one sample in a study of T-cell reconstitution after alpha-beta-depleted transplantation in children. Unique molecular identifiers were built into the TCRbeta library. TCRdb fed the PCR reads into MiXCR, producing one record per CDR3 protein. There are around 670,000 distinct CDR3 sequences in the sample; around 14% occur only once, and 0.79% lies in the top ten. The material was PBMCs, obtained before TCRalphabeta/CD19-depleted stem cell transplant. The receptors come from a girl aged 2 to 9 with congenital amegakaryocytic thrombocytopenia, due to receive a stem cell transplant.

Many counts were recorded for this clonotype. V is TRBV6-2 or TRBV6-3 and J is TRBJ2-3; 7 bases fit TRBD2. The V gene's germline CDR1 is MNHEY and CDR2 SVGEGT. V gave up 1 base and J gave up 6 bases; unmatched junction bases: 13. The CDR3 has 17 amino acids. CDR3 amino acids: CASSYFLTSAKRDTQYF. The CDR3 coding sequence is TGTGCCAGCAGTTACTTCCTAACTAGCGCTAAGAGGGATACGCAGTATTTT.

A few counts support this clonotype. CDR3 DNA: TGTGCCAGCAGCTTAGTGATCGGGACTGGTTACAATGAGCAGTTCTTC. It is translated as CASSLVIGTGYNEQFF. The chain has TRBV7-9 and TRBJ2-1, with D maybe TRBD2 (6 bases). Deletions cut 1 base from V and 4 bases from J, with 14 bases between. CDR1 is SEHNR and CDR2 is FQNEAQ in the germline V gene (reference sequence). This CDR3 contains 16 residues.

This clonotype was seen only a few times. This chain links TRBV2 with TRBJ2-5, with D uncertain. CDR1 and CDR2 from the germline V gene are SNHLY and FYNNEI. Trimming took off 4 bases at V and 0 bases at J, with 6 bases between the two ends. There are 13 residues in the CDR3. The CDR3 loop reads CASSVGYQETQYF. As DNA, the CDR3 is TGTGCCAGCAGTGTGGGGTACCAAGAGACCCAGTACTTC.

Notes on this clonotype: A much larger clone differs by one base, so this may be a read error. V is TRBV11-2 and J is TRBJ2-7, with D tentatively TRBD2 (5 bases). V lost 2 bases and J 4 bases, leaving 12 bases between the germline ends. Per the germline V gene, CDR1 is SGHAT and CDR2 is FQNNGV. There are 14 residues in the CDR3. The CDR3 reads CASSLRSSCYEQYF. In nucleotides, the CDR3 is TGTGCCAGCAGCTTAAGGTCTAGCTGTTACGAGCAGTACTTC.

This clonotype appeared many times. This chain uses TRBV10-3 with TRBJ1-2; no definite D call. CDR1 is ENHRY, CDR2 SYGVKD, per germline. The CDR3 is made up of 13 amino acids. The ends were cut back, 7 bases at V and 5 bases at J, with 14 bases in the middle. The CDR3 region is CAINGGAMYGYTF. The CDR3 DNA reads TGTGCCATCAACGGCGGCGCGATGTATGGCTACACCTTC.

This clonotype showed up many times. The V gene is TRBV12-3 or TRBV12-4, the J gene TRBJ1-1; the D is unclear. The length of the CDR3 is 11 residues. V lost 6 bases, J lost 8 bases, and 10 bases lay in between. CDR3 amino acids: CASSLWEEAFF. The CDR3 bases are TGTGCCAGCAGCCTGTGGGAGGAAGCTTTCTTT.

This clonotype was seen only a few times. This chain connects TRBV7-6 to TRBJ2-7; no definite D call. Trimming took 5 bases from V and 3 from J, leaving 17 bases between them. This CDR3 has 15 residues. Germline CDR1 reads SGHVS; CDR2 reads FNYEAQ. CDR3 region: CASSPDLGVSYEQYF. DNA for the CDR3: TGTGCCAGCAGCCCAGATTTAGGTGTCAGCTACGAGCAGTACTTC.

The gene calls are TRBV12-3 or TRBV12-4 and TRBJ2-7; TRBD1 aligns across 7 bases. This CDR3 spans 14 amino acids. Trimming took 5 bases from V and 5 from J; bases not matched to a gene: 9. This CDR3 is CASSRISTGDEQYF. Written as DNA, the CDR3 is TGTGCCAGCAGTCGAATCTCTACAGGGGACGAGCAGTACTTC.

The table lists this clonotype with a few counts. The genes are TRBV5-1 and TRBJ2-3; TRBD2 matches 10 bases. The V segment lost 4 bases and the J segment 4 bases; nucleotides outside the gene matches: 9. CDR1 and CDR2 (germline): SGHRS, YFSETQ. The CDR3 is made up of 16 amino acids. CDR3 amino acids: CASSGAASGSADTQYF. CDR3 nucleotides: TGCGCCAGCAGCGGAGCGGCTAGCGGGAGTGCAGATACGCAGTATTTT.

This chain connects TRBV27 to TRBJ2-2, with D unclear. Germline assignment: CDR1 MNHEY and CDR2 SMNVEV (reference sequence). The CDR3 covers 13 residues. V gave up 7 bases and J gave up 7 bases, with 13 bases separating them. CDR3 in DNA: TGTGCCAGCATGCCCAGAGCCAGCGGGGAGCTGTTTTTT. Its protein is CASMPRASGELFF.

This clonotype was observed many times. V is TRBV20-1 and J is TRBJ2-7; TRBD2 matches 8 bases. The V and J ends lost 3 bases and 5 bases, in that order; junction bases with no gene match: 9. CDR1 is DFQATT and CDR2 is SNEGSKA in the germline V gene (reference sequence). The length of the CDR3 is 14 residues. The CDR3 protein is CSAREGSGTHEQYF. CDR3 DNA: TGCAGTGCTAGGGAGGGTAGCGGGACACACGAGCAGTACTTC.

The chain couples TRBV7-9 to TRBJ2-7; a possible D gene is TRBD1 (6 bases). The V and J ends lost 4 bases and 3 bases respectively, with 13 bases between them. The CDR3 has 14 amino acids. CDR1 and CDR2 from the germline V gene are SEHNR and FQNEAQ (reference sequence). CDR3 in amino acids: CASSSGTINYEQYF. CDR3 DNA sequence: TGTGCCAGCAGCTCCGGGACAATAAACTACGAGCAGTACTTC.

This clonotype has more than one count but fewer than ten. The CDR3 region has the DNA TGTGCCAGTAGTTTATCGGGACTAGTAGTCACCGGGGAGCTGTTTTTT. It specifies CASSLSGLVVTGELFF. The J gene is TRBJ2-2, the V gene TRBV19, with TRBD2 matching 8 bases. Germline-derived CDR1 and CDR2 are LNHDA and SQIVND (reference sequence). The CDR3 covers 16 residues. The V segment lost 5 bases and the J segment 4 bases; nucleotides outside the gene matches: 9.

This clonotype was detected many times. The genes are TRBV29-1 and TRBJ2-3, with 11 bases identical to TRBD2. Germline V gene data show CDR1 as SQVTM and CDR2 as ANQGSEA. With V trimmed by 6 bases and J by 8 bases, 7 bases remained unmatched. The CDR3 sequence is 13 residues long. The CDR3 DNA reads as TGCAGCGTGGGGGGACTAGCGGACAGTACGCAGTATTTT. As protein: CSVGGLADSTQYF.

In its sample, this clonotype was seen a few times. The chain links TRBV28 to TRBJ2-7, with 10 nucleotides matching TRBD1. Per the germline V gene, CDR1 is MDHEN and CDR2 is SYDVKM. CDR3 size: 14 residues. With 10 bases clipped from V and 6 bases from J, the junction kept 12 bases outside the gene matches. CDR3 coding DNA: TGTGCCACCAAAGCTGCGACAGGGGGCTCCGAGCAGTACTTC. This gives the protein CATKAATGGSEQYF.

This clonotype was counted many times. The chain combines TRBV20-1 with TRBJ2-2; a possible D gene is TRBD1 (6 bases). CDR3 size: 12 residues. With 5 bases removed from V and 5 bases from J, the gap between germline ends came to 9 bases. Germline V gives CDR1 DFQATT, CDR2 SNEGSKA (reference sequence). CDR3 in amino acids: CSAHRDTGELFF. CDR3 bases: TGCAGTGCTCACAGGGATACCGGGGAGCTGTTTTTT.

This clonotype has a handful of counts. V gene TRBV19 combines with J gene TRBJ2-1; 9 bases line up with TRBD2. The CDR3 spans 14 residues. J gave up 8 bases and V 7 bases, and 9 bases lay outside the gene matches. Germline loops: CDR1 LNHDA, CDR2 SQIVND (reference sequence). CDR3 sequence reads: CASKVAGVAHEQFF. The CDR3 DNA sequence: TGTGCCAGTAAGGTAGCGGGAGTTGCACATGAGCAGTTCTTC.

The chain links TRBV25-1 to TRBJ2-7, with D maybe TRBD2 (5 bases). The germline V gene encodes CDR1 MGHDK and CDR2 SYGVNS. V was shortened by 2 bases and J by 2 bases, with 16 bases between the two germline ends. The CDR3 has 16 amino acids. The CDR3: CASSEKGAVAAYEQYF. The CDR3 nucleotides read TGTGCCAGCAGTGAAAAGGGAGCGGTCGCGGCCTACGAGCAGTACTTC.

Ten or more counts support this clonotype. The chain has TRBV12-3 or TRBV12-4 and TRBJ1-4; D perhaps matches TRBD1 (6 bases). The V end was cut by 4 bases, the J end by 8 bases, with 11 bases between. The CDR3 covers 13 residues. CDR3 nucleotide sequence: TGTGCCAGCAGTTCGCGGAGGGGGGAAAAACTGTTTTTT. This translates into CASSSRRGEKLFF.

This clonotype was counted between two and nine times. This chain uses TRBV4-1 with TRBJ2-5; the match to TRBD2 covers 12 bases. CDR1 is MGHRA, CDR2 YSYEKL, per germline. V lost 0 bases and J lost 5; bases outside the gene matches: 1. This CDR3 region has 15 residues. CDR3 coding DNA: TGCGCCAGCAGCCAAGAAGGGACTAGCGGGGAGACCCAGTACTTC. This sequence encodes CASSQEGTSGETQYF.

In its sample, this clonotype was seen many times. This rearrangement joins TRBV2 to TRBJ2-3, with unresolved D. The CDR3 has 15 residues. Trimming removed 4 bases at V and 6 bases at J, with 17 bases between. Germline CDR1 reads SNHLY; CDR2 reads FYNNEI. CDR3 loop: CASSASASRRDTQYF. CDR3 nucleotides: TGTGCCAGCAGTGCCTCTGCCTCAAGAAGGGATACGCAGTATTTT.

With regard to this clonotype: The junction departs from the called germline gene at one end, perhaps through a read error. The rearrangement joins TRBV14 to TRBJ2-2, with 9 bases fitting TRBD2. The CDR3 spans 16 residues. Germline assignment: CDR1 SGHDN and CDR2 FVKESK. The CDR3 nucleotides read TGTGCCAGCAGCCCCAGGGTAGCGGGAGATGCCCGGGAACTGTTTTTT. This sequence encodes CASSPRVAGDARELFF.

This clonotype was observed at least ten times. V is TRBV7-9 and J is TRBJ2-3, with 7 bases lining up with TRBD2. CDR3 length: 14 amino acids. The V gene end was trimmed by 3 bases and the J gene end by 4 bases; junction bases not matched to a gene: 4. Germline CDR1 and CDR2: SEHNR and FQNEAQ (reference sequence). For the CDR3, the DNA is TGTGCCAGCAGCTTTGGCGGGAGCGCAGATACGCAGTATTTT. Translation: CASSFGGSADTQYF.

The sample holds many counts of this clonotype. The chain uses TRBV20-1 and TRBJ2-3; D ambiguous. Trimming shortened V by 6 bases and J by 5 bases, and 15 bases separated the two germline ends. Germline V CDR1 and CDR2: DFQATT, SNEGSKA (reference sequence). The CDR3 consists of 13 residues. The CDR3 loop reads CSARSFRGDTQYF. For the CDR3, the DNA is TGCAGTGCGAGATCCTTCCGAGGAGATACGCAGTATTTT.

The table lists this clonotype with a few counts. For the CDR3, the DNA is TGCAGTGCTAGTAGGAGGGAGACCTTCTCCTACAATGAGCAGTTCTTC. Translating it yields CSASRRETFSYNEQFF. The chain is built from TRBV20-1 and TRBJ2-1; weak D call: TRBD2 (6 bases). From germline, CDR1 is DFQATT and CDR2 SNEGSKA (reference sequence). Trimming took off 3 bases at V and 0 bases at J, with 15 bases between the two ends. CDR3 length: 16 residues.